This T cell receptor beta chain was documented in a study of neoadjuvant anti-PD-1 for oral cavity cancer. Time point here: after neoadjuvant nivolumab, at surgical resection. Sequencing was performed with immunoSEQ multiplex PCR; in TCRdb, only in-frame clones are kept and a portion is missing. The top ten hold approximately 2.9% of the sample, which has approximately 13,000 clones, about two thirds seen once. The CDR3 runs to 12 residues. Looked up from germline, CDR1 is LNHNV and CDR2 is YYDKDF (reference sequence). Trimming shortened V by 6 bases and J by 4 bases, and 8 bases separated the two germline ends.

This TCR came from a person between 40 and 80 years old with oral cavity squamous cell carcinoma. The material was PBMCs, obtained after nivolumab (anti-PD-1) treatment. This sequence joins TRBV15 and TRBJ2-3; tentative D call: TRBD2 (5 bases). The CDR3 coding sequence is TGTGCCACCAGGGAGGCTTCAGATACGCAGTATTTT. This encodes CATREASDTQYF.